This T cell receptor beta chain was profiled in a study of CD8+ T cells in alopecia areata. Overall study context: For 6 to 18 months, tofacitinib was taken, and 6 months off drug followed. Findings and caveats of the study: For lesional scalp, especially alopecia totalis/universalis, clonality was higher than in normal scalp. Mice gave a clearer picture of TCR sharing than patients did, possibly for HLA-related reasons.

This CDR3 spans 14 amino acids. Germline V lookup: CDR1 SGHAT, CDR2 FQNNGV. Trimming removed 1 base from V and 7 bases from J, with 13 bases in between. cDNA serving as the sequencing template came from extracted, reverse transcribed RNA. Clones were read by immunoSEQ multiplex PCR, and TCRdb kept only the in-frame ones, dropping some. The sample carries about 150,000 clones, 45% to 60% recorded once. For this clone: Its target is unknown.

It was from alopecia areata patients that lesional scalp punch biopsies and peripheral blood were collected. The V gene is TRBV11-2, the J gene TRBJ1-1; D is undetermined. Sequencing was performed on CD8+ T cells sorted from blood, taken at week 0. The sequence was obtained from a human donor with alopecia areata. CDR3 bases: TGTGCCAGCAGCTTAGCACGGTTTGAGGTTGAAGCTTTCTTT. It codes for CASSLARFEVEAFF.